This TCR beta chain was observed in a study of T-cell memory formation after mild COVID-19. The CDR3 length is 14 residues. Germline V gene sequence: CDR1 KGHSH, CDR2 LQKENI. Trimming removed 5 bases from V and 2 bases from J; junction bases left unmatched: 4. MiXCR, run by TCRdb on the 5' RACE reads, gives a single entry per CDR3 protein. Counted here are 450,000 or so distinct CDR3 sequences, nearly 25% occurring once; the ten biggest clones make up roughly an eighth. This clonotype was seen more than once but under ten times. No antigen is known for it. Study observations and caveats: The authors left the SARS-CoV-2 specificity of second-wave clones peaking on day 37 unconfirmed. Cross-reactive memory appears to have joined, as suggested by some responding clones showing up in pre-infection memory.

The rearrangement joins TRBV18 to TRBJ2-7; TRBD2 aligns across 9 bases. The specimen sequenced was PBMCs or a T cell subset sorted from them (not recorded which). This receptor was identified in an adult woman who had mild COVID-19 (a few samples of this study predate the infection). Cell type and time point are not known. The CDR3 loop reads CASSTGTSTYEQYF. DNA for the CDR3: TGTGCCAGCTCAACCGGGACTAGCACCTACGAGCAGTACTTC.